The subject of this entry is one TCR beta chain. The record originates from a study of blood T cell repertoires in COVID-19. Study in general: PBMCs, B-cell-depleted T cells, or T cells were the source of the cDNA or gDNA that made up the material.

Germline V gives CDR1 LNHDA, CDR2 SQIVND (reference sequence). The junction had 4 bases not matched to a gene; V was cut back by 5 bases and J by 0 bases. The CDR3 totals 15 residues. Original data processing: Amplification with reference gene primers provided the estimates of nucleated cell counts. Clones were sequenced by immunoSEQ multiplex PCR, and TCRdb holds only the in-frame ones, with some missing. V and J calls and clone size are copied from that table; D and trimming were computed from the DNA. Among 150,000 to 200,000 clones, roughly 91% were seen once, and the ten largest hold 5.5% to 7%.

This chain connects TRBV19 to TRBJ1-2; the match to TRBD1 covers 9 bases. The sequence was obtained from a man aged 40-55 years with active or convalescent COVID-19. Sequenced: peripheral blood. CDR3 DNA sequence: TGTGCCAGTAGTCGGGACAGGGCGGCTAACTATGGCTACACCTTC. This encodes CASSRDRAANYGYTF.